This TCR beta chain was identified during a study of shared clonotypes between healthy human individuals. Splitting of each subset's genomic DNA was done evenly across several immunoSEQ plates. The protocol was immunoSEQ multiplex PCR, while the TCRdb copy is restricted to in-frame clones and leaves out a portion. Of 1.5 million to 2.5 million clones listed, about 95% are singletons. Looked up from germline, CDR1 is MGHRA and CDR2 is YSYEKL. V lost 5 bases and J lost 2, with 10 bases in between. The CDR3 runs to 14 residues. Only CD45RO-negative cells positively selected for CCR7 counted as naive CD8 cells, so terminally differentiated effector memory CD45RA+ cells were excluded.

This TCR was sampled from a man younger than 35 in good health. The sequenced material came from naive CD8+ T cells sorted from blood. V gene TRBV4-1 combines with J gene TRBJ2-1; no clear D. The CDR3 loop is CASSLHETYNEQFF. In DNA, the CDR3 is TGCGCCAGCAGCTTACACGAAACCTACAATGAGCAGTTCTTC.